The 9 T cell receptor beta chains presented below share a single source sample, sequenced in a study of blood T cell repertoires in COVID-19. Generated by immunoSEQ multiplex PCR, the TCRdb table keeps only in-frame clones and is missing some. The table lists roughly 34,000 clones, 75% of them singletons. The sample was peripheral blood. These receptors originate from a man older than 75 with active or convalescent COVID-19.

The gene calls are TRBV18 and TRBJ1-1; possible D gene TRBD1, 6 bases. The CDR3 has 13 amino acids. V lost 8 bases to trimming and J lost 3 bases, with 13 bases between them. From germline, CDR1 is KGHSH and CDR2 LQKENI. CDR3 coding DNA: TGTGCCAGCGGGGACACGATTTACACTGAAGCTTTCTTT. This translates into CASGDTIYTEAFF.

V and J are TRBV28 and TRBJ1-2; possibly TRBD1 for D (5 bases). CDR3 length: 13 amino acids. V gave up 4 bases and J gave up 4 bases, with 10 bases separating them. CDR1 is MDHEN and CDR2 is SYDVKM in the germline V gene. CDR3 DNA: TGTGCCAGCAGTTCGCAGGGCGGCTATGGCTACACCTTC. This encodes CASSSQGGYGYTF.

The rearrangement links TRBV11-2 to TRBJ2-1; D is possibly TRBD2 (6 bases). With 4 bases removed from V and 3 bases from J, the gap between germline ends came to 16 bases. Germline-derived CDR1 and CDR2 are SGHAT and FQNNGV. The CDR3 sequence is 16 residues long. In DNA, the CDR3 is TGTGCCAGCAGCTATCGCGCGGGACGGTACTACAATGAGCAGTTCTTC. Amino acids: CASSYRAGRYYNEQFF.

This chain connects TRBV18 to TRBJ2-1; 12 bases line up with TRBD2. Unmatched junction bases numbered 2, after V lost 3 bases and J lost 8 bases. The germline CDR1 and CDR2 sequences are KGHSH and LQKENI. The CDR3 runs to 14 residues. The CDR3 sequence: CASSPGLAGYEQFF. CDR3 DNA sequence: TGTGCCAGCTCACCGGGACTAGCGGGTTATGAGCAGTTCTTC.

The chain couples TRBV6-5 to TRBJ2-7, with 7 nucleotides matching TRBD2. This CDR3 is 14 amino acids long. After removal of 4 bases from V and 1 base from J, the junction contained 4 bases not matched to a gene. The germline V gene encodes CDR1 MNHEY and CDR2 SVGAGI. The CDR3 DNA follows: TGTGCCAGCAGTTCGGGGGGTACTTCCTACGAGCAGTACTTC. This codes for CASSSGGTSYEQYF.

This chain uses TRBV6-5 with TRBJ2-3, with 8 positions matching TRBD2. Germline-derived CDR1 and CDR2 are MNHEY and SVGAGI. This CDR3 contains 15 residues. Germline trimming cut 6 bases from V and 0 bases from J; bases unmatched to any gene: 5. CDR3 nucleotides: TGTGCCAGCAGGAATAGCGGGGCTAGCACAGATACGCAGTATTTT. It translates to CASRNSGASTDTQYF.

This rearrangement joins TRBV18 to TRBJ1-2; tentatively, D is TRBD1 (5 bases). Germline CDR1 is KGHSH and CDR2 is LQKENI. The germline V and J ends were trimmed by 2 bases and 5 bases, with 9 bases remaining between them. This CDR3 is built from 13 residues. CDR3 bases: TGTGCCAGCTCACCAGGGGGGTTTTATGGCTACACCTTC. Translated: CASSPGGFYGYTF.

The rearrangement links TRBV2 to TRBJ1-2, with 10 bases lining up with TRBD1. The CDR3 is made up of 13 amino acids. The junction had 10 bases not matched to a gene; V was cut back by 10 bases and J by 8 bases. Germline CDR1 and CDR2: SNHLY and FYNNEI. This chain's CDR3 is CATRGQGYGGYTF. The CDR3 DNA reads as TGTGCCACGAGGGGACAGGGGTATGGCGGCTACACCTTC.

In this sample, this clone turned up a few times. This chain links TRBV7-9 with TRBJ2-1; D gene ambiguous. Germline CDR1 and CDR2: SEHNR and FQNEAQ (reference sequence). V shed 9 bases and J shed 4 bases, with 22 bases lying between them. The CDR3 contains 16 residues. The CDR3 protein is CASGRTETDLYNEQFF. CDR3 nucleotides: TGTGCCAGTGGGCGTACCGAGACCGATCTTTACAATGAGCAGTTCTTC.